What follows are 30 T cell receptor beta chains derived from one specimen sequenced in a study of blood T cell repertoires in COVID-19. Here immunoSEQ multiplex PCR was the method, and the copy in TCRdb shows in-frame clones only, minus some. The sample consists of about 72,000 clones, around four fifths of them appearing once. Sequenced: peripheral blood. These receptors all stem from a woman of 80 years or more with acute or convalescent COVID-19.

The chain employs TRBV7-9 and TRBJ2-2; possibly TRBD2 for D (6 bases). V was pared by 8 bases and J by 0 bases, with 16 bases between. The V gene's germline CDR1 is SEHNR and CDR2 FQNEAQ (reference sequence). The length of the CDR3 is 16 residues. CDR3 in amino acids: CASGNTGVPNTGELFF. CDR3 bases: TGTGCCAGCGGTAACACGGGGGTACCGAACACCGGGGAGCTGTTTTTT.

The chain combines TRBV9 with TRBJ1-6, with 7 bases aligning to TRBD1. CDR3 length equals 15 residues. The V gene's germline CDR1 is SGDLS and CDR2 YYNGEE. After removal of 0 bases from V and 6 bases from J, the junction contained 3 bases not matched to a gene. CDR3 nucleotides: TGTGCCAGCAGCGTAGAAGGACAGGCTAATTCACCCCTCCACTTT. Translated: CASSVEGQANSPLHF.

This chain uses TRBV30 with TRBJ1-2; perhaps TRBD1 as D (6 bases). CDR1 GTSNPN and CDR2 SVGIG come from the germline V gene (reference sequence). The CDR3 covers 15 residues. V shed 5 bases and J shed 0 bases, with 16 bases lying between them. The CDR3 protein is CAWVVRGSPNYGYTF. Written as DNA, the CDR3 is TGTGCCTGGGTCGTTAGGGGGTCCCCTAACTATGGCTACACCTTC.

The chain links TRBV6-5 to TRBJ2-1; weak D call: TRBD2 (6 bases). The CDR3 runs to 13 residues. Trimming removed 10 bases from V and 4 bases from J, with 14 bases in between. CDR1 MNHEY and CDR2 SVGAGI come from the germline V gene. The CDR3 DNA reads TGTGCCACCCCCGGGACTTATTACAATGAGCAGTTCTTC. Residues: CATPGTYYNEQFF.

There are a few counts of this clone. This chain uses TRBV11-3 with TRBJ1-1; TRBD1 is a possible D gene (5 bases). This CDR3 is 15 amino acids long. Germline loops: CDR1 SGHNT, CDR2 YENEEA. V shed 5 bases and J shed 1 base, with 14 bases lying between them. In DNA, the CDR3 is TGTGCCAGCAGCCTGGCGGGGACTGAGAACACTGAAGCTTTCTTT. This encodes CASSLAGTENTEAFF.

V is TRBV3-1 (or the pseudogene TRBV3-2) and J is TRBJ1-6; D possibly corresponds to TRBD1 (5 bases). The CDR3 loop spans 15 amino acids. V lost 2 bases and J 8 bases, leaving 13 bases between the germline ends. Germline V gene lookup returns CDR1 LGHDT and CDR2 YNNKEL (reference sequence). The CDR3 spells CASSQIGGGDSPLHF. The DNA of the CDR3 is TGTGCCAGCAGCCAAATCGGGGGAGGCGATTCACCCCTCCACTTT.

The chain is built from TRBV21-1 and TRBJ1-6; the table's D call, TRBD1, has no DNA check behind it. TRBV21-1 is listed as a pseudogene. This CDR3 is built from 15 residues. The CDR3 protein is CASSNSRTVYSPLHF. CDR3 in DNA: TGTGCCAGCAGCAATTCTAGGACAGTATATTCACCCCTCCACTTT.

This clone was seen once. J is TRBJ2-3 and V is TRBV18; possible D gene TRBD2, 6 bases. CDR3 length: 15 residues. With 10 bases removed from V and 2 bases from J, the gap between germline ends came to 19 bases. Germline values: CDR1 KGHSH, CDR2 LQKENI. In DNA, the CDR3 is TGTGCCACGTCCGGGACTCCTATGATCACAGATACGCAGTATTTT. This sequence encodes CATSGTPMITDTQYF.

The chain carries TRBV20-1 and TRBJ2-5; no definite D call. Germline V CDR1 and CDR2: DFQATT, SNEGSKA (reference sequence). The V gene lost 3 bases and the J gene lost 5 bases, with 13 bases spanning the gap. This CDR3 spans 13 amino acids. The CDR3 protein is CSASRVAGETQYF. CDR3 bases: TGCAGTGCTAGTCGGGTAGCTGGGGAGACCCAGTACTTC.

This rearrangement joins TRBV10-3 to TRBJ1-3; D not certain. Germline V CDR1 and CDR2: ENHRY, SYGVKD. V was clipped by 0 bases and J by 3 bases, with 9 bases between them. The CDR3 spans 15 residues. CDR3 sequence (DNA): TGTGCCATCAGTGAGTCGGAGCGACTTGGAAACACCATATATTTT. Protein sequence: CAISESERLGNTIYF.

This chain links TRBV9 with TRBJ1-1, with D tentatively TRBD1 (5 bases). V was pared by 0 bases and J by 5 bases, with 14 bases between. The CDR3 spans 15 residues. Germline V gene data show CDR1 as SGDLS and CDR2 as YYNGEE. The chain's CDR3 is CASSVESIGGTEAFF. The DNA for the CDR3 is TGTGCCAGCAGCGTAGAGTCGATTGGGGGGACTGAAGCTTTCTTT.

For the CDR3, the DNA is TGCGCCAGCAGCTTGACAGGGGGCGGGTATGGCTACACCTTC. This codes for CASSLTGGGYGYTF. The gene calls are TRBV5-1 and TRBJ1-2, with 9 positions matching TRBD1. Germline lookup yields CDR1 SGHRS and CDR2 YFSETQ. The CDR3 has 14 amino acids. V was clipped by 1 base and J by 5 bases; unmatched bases: 3. Full variable domain (rest looked up from reference TRBV5-1 and TRBJ1-2): KAGVTQTPRYLIKTRGQQVTLSCSPISGHRSVSWYQQTPGQGLQFLFEYFSETQRNKGNFPGRFSGRQFSNSRSEMNVSTLELGDSALYLCASSLTGGGYGYTFGSGTRLTVV.

The chain joins TRBV27 to TRBJ1-2; D is perhaps TRBD1 (5 bases). Germline V gene data show CDR1 as MNHEY and CDR2 as SMNVEV (reference sequence). The CDR3 is 11 residues long. Trimming took 5 bases from V and 10 from J, leaving 11 bases between them. The CDR3 DNA is TGTGCCAGCAGTCCCGGAGGGGCCTACACCTTC. Its protein product is CASSPGGAYTF.

The V call is TRBV15, the J call TRBJ2-2, with a tentative D call TRBD1 (5 bases). V lost 1 base and J 12 bases, leaving 15 bases between the germline ends. Germline V gives CDR1 LNHNV, CDR2 YYDKDF (reference sequence). There are 14 residues in the CDR3. CDR3 residues: CATSRGTSPPKLFF. CDR3 in DNA: TGTGCCACCAGCAGAGGGACAAGCCCACCGAAGCTGTTTTTT.

This clone was observed a single time. The J gene is TRBJ1-6, the V gene TRBV7-2; 9 bases fit TRBD1. This CDR3 contains 15 residues. The junction had 6 bases not matched to a gene; V was cut back by 5 bases and J by 7 bases. Germline CDR1 SGHTA, CDR2 FQGNSA. The CDR3 DNA is TGTGCCAGCAGCCCATGGACAGGGGCCAATTCACCCCTCCACTTT. Protein: CASSPWTGANSPLHF.

This clone was counted once. V is TRBV10-3 and J is TRBJ2-7; 13 bases match TRBD2. There are 14 residues in the CDR3. The ends lost 6 bases at V and 4 bases at J; junction bases unmatched: 3. Germline loops: CDR1 ENHRY, CDR2 SYGVKD. CDR3 DNA sequence: TGTGCCATCAGGACTAGCGGGAGGTTGTACGAGCAGTACTTC. Protein: CAIRTSGRLYEQYF.

The J gene is TRBJ1-5, the V gene TRBV7-9; D call uncertain. From germline, CDR1 is SEHNR and CDR2 FQNEAQ (reference sequence). The CDR3 has 17 amino acids. Trimming took 2 bases from V and 0 from J, leaving 14 bases between them. CDR3 region: CASSLLSSFYSNQPQHF. The CDR3 DNA sequence: TGTGCCAGCAGCTTATTGTCTTCTTTCTATAGCAATCAGCCCCAGCATTTT.

This chain joins TRBV2 and TRBJ1-4; 7 bases are a match to TRBD1. This CDR3 has 15 amino acids. The V gene's germline CDR1 is SNHLY and CDR2 FYNNEI. After removal of 4 bases from V and 4 bases from J, the junction contained 6 bases not matched to a gene. The CDR3 is CASSGQGLVNEKLFF. The CDR3, as DNA: TGTGCCAGCAGTGGACAGGGTCTCGTTAATGAAAAACTGTTTTTT.

The V and J genes are TRBV27 and TRBJ2-3; D call uncertain. Germline CDR1 is MNHEY and CDR2 is SMNVEV (reference sequence). This CDR3 contains 13 residues. The V end was cut by 1 base, the J end by 4 bases, with 6 bases between. CDR3 amino acids: CASSLYGSDTQYF. The CDR3 region has the DNA TGTGCCAGCAGTTTATATGGCTCAGATACGCAGTATTTT.

This chain joins TRBV7-8 and TRBJ2-1; 7 bases match TRBD1. Trimming at V came to 5 bases and at J to 2 bases, leaving 9 bases not matched to a gene. In germline, CDR1 is SGHVS, CDR2 FQNEAQ. This CDR3 has 16 amino acids. This CDR3 reads CASSPWGRGPYNEQFF. CDR3 nucleotides: TGTGCCAGCAGCCCCTGGGGTAGGGGGCCCTACAATGAGCAGTTCTTC.

This chain links TRBV11-2 with TRBJ2-1, with 10 positions matching TRBD1. Losses at the gene ends were 3 bases for V and 6 bases for J; bases not matched to a gene: 5. CDR1 is SGHAT, CDR2 FQNNGV, per germline. This CDR3 comprises 15 residues. CDR3 region: CASSLGQGIINEQFF. CDR3 bases: TGTGCCAGCAGCTTGGGACAGGGGATAATCAATGAGCAGTTCTTC.

The gene calls are TRBV11-1 and TRBJ2-1; 8 bases are shared with TRBD2. The trim removed 5 bases at V and 3 bases at J, leaving 9 bases unmatched. Germline CDR1 SGHAT, CDR2 FQDESV (reference sequence). This CDR3 is 16 amino acids long. Here the CDR3 DNA reads TGTGCCAGCAGCCCCAAGCGGGAGCGGCTCTACAATGAGCAGTTCTTC. Protein: CASSPKRERLYNEQFF.

The rearrangement uses TRBV3-1 (or the pseudogene TRBV3-2) and TRBJ1-1; no definite D call. The CDR3 extends over 12 amino acids. Trimming removed 4 bases from V and 4 bases from J, with 7 bases in between. CDR1 and CDR2 (germline): LGHDT, YNNKEL (reference sequence). CDR3 sequence reads: CASSLPGTEAFF. CDR3 DNA: TGTGCCAGCAGCCTGCCGGGCACTGAAGCTTTCTTT.

The chain recombines TRBV19 with TRBJ1-5, with TRBD1 matching 7 bases. The germline gives CDR1 LNHDA, CDR2 SQIVND (reference sequence). The CDR3 is made up of 14 amino acids. V dropped 5 bases and J dropped 6; count of bases not matched to a gene: 7. CDR3 residues: CASSGLAGGQPQHF. As DNA, the CDR3 is TGTGCCAGTAGTGGGCTCGCAGGGGGTCAGCCCCAGCATTTT.

CDR3 coding DNA: TGTGCCAGTAGTGCTGGACAGTACAATGAGCAGTTCTTC. Its translation is CASSAGQYNEQFF. The gene calls are TRBV19 and TRBJ2-1, with TRBD1 as a possible D gene (6 bases). CDR3 size: 13 residues. Germline-derived CDR1 and CDR2 are LNHDA and SQIVND (reference sequence). The V end was cut by 5 bases, the J end by 4 bases, with 9 bases between.

V and J are TRBV6-2 or TRBV6-3 and TRBJ1-1; 11 nucleotides agree with TRBD1. The CDR3 totals 13 residues. Germline-derived CDR1 and CDR2 are MNHEY and SVGEGT. V shed 2 bases and J 10 bases; nucleotides not matched to a gene: 3. Here the CDR3 DNA reads TGTGCCAGCAGTTACGGGACAGGGGGAGCAGCTTTCTTT. Amino acids: CASSYGTGGAAFF.

The chain links TRBV5-5 to TRBJ1-2; 7 nucleotides line up with TRBD1. This CDR3 is built from 13 residues. Germline CDR1 reads SGHKS; CDR2 reads YYEKEE (reference sequence). V was pared by 6 bases and J by 4 bases, with 6 bases of the junction left unmatched. This CDR3 reads CASTHRGSYGYTF. CDR3 sequence (DNA): TGTGCCAGCACCCACAGGGGATCCTATGGCTACACCTTC.

This clone was observed a single time. The V call is TRBV19, the J call TRBJ2-2, with D perhaps TRBD1 (6 bases). The germline V gene encodes CDR1 LNHDA and CDR2 SQIVND (reference sequence). V lost 4 bases to trimming and J lost 8 bases, with 17 bases between them. This CDR3 is built from 15 residues. In DNA, the CDR3 is TGTGCCAGTAGTACCCGGACAGCAGGCCGTGGGGAGCTGTTTTTT. This codes for CASSTRTAGRGELFF.

The V and J genes are TRBV3-1 (or the pseudogene TRBV3-2) and TRBJ1-5, with unresolved D. This CDR3 is built from 13 residues. The V gene lost 1 base and the J gene lost 7 bases, with 8 bases spanning the gap. Germline V CDR1 and CDR2: LGHDT, YNNKEL (reference sequence). The CDR3 here is CASSQGQYQPQHF. CDR3 in DNA: TGTGCCAGCAGCCAAGGGCAGTACCAGCCCCAGCATTTT.

V and J are TRBV18 and TRBJ1-2; maybe TRBD1 (6 bases). V was pared by 2 bases and J by 1 base, with 11 bases between. Germline lookup yields CDR1 KGHSH and CDR2 LQKENI. The CDR3 length is 15 residues. The chain's CDR3 is CASSPETGVNYGYTF. DNA of the CDR3: TGTGCCAGCTCACCAGAGACAGGAGTTAACTATGGCTACACCTTC.